This TCR beta chain was retrieved from a study of shared clonotypes between healthy human individuals. The material for each subset, its genomic DNA, was split evenly across several immunoSEQ plates. Assay: immunoSEQ multiplex PCR; the TCRdb copy retains only in-frame clones and omits some. This table has over a million clones, 98% appearing once. In germline, CDR1 is ENHRY, CDR2 SYGVKD. V dropped 3 bases and J dropped 3 bases, with 11 bases sitting between them. The CDR3 length is 14 residues. The TCR comes from a man aged 25-40 years in good health. The sequenced sample was naive CD4+ T cells sorted from blood. The subset denotes: CD45RA+ positively selected. The rearrangement links TRBV10-3 to TRBJ2-5, with D unclear. CDR3 loop: CAISDKATEETQYF. In DNA, the CDR3 is TGTGCCATCAGTGATAAGGCCACAGAAGAGACCCAGTACTTC.